The source of this T cell receptor (beta chain) is a study of lymphopenia after photon versus proton radiotherapy. General study findings and limits: Proton therapy kept repertoires fairly stable, unlike photons, which gained effector/memory cells. After the lymphocyte nadir, photon-treated repertoires showed oligoclonal expansion, especially of CD8+ Temra cells.

As concerns this clone: Its antigen is as yet unknown.

The CDR3 has 17 amino acids. CDR1 is SGHNT and CDR2 is YYREEE in the germline V gene (reference sequence). J lost 0 bases, V lost 4 bases, and 10 bases had no gene match. Produced via immunoSEQ multiplex PCR; TCRdb's table is partial and in-frame only. Of 75,000 to 90,000 clones listed, around 83% are singletons. V usage is TRBV5-4 and J usage is TRBJ1-2; 9 positions match TRBD1. This TCR derives from a man aged 55 to 70 with pancreatic cancer. The sequences come from peripheral blood, collected from a patient treated with proton-based radiotherapy. The CDR3 region is CASSGQGRGESNYGYTF. DNA of the CDR3: TGTGCCAGCAGCGGACAGGGGAGAGGGGAATCTAACTATGGCTACACCTTC. Together with reference TRBV5-4 and TRBJ1-2, the CDR3 gives the full variable domain: ETGVTQSPTHLIKTRGQQVTLRCSSQSGHNTVSWYQQALGQGPQFIFQYYREEENGRGNFPPRFSGLQFPNYSSELNVNALELDDSALYLCASSGQGRGESNYGYTFGSGTRLTVV.